This TCR beta chain originates from a study of T cell clonotyping in hematopoietic cell transplantation (dated by TCRdb to the early 2020s). With respect to the entire study: Recipient samples taken before transplant were collected after cytoreduction. A total of roughly 150 blood samples were collected in the study from roughly 33 consecutive transplant recipients and their related donors. Patient recruitment ran from 2015 to early 2017, and follow-up continued until late 2020 or death. What the authors observed across the whole study: Donor and pretransplant recipient Inverse Simpson Index values predicted broader posttransplant TCR repertoire diversity. Recipient repertoires showed only a small fraction of overlap with donor repertoires, and over 97% appeared de novo at the given depth. After transplant, TCR diversity in recipients dropped, and pathologically expanded clonotypes increased progressively from day 30 to day 180. The sample size was limited, and CD4 and CD8 repertoire contributions could not be separated because cells were not sorted.

The sample's time point label is to be understood as: recipient sample about 28 days before transplant, after cytoreduction. Blood samples were obtained from recipients approximately 28 days before transplant and at days 30, 100 and 180 after transplant. Nuclei Lysis Solution was used to extract genomic DNA from fresh or cryopreserved unfractionated peripheral blood mononuclear cells. With regard to this clone: The antigen it recognizes is unknown. Per-nucleotide qualities are absent, and no much larger clonotype sits a single base away.

With the immunoSEQ assay, which is a bias-controlled multiplex PCR relying on V- and J-specific primers, TCR beta CDR3 regions were amplified from genomic DNA. A second PCR step added a proprietary barcode and Illumina adapter sequences to the CDR3 amplicons. CDR3 libraries were sequenced on an Illumina MiSeq instrument. The study's processing was this. Export and quality control were done with immunoSEQ Analyzer 3.0, while downstream analyses used R Bioconductor and Immunarch. Only productive rearrangements in the normalized downsampled data set went into calculating the repertoire metrics. Clonotypes larger than 5 templates in the normalized cohort were defined as pathologically expanded. Repertoire diversity was measured with the Inverse Simpson Index. To capture all clonotypes, the CMV-specificity analyses were run on the non-normalized data set. Sourced from immuneACCESS, this table was stored by TCRdb with only in-frame sequences that have V and J called. A share of the clones is absent; for the studies checked, an unresolved V gene accounts for under half, and the remainder has no known explanation. The V and J calls and the clone size are those of that table, but D and trimming were determined from the DNA. The sample table shows some 76,000 clones, and 90% to 96% are seen once. The ten top clones hold around 1.7% of the sample.

This receptor was obtained from a woman in her forties or fifties with acute myeloid leukemia. Some clones in this sample may be carry-over from other donors' samples. The source was peripheral blood mononuclear cells, collected before stem cell transplant.

The CDR3 is CASSSGGHEQYF. The DNA reads TGTGCCAGCAGTTCAGGGGGCCACGAGCAGTACTTC. The rearrangement joined TRBV28 to TRBJ2-7; TRBD1 aligns with 8 central bases. From the germline V gene, CDR1 is MDHEN and CDR2 is SYDVKM. Taken from cysteine to phenylalanine, the CDR3 has 12 residues. Only the CDR3 part of the read is kept: 36 bases, read in frame from the first base. V has 4 bases trimmed and J has 5 bases trimmed; junction bases matching no gene number 1.